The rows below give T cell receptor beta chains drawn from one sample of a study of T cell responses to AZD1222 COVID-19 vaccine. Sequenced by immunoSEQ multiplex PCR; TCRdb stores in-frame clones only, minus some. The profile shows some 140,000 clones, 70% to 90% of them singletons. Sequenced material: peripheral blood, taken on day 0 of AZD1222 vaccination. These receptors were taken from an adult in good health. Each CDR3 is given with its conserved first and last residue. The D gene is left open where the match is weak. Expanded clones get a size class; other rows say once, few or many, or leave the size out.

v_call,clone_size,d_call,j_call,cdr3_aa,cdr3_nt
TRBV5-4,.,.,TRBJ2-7,CASSDSYEQYF,TGTGCCAGCAGCGACTCCTACGAGCAGTACTTC
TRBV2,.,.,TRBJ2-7,CASNIRDGEEQYF,TGTGCCAGCAACATACGGGACGGCGAGGAGCAGTACTTC
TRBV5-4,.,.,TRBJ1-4,CASSLGLRAEKLFF,TGTGCCAGCAGCTTGGGCCTTCGAGCCGAAAAACTGTTTTTT
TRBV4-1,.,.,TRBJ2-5,CASSQVVLSETQYF,TGCGCCAGCAGCCAAGTGGTGTTATCAGAGACCCAGTACTTC
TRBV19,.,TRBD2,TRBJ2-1,CASNPIAGGPPNEQFF,TGTGCCAGTAACCCAATAGCGGGAGGGCCCCCCAATGAGCAGTTCTTC
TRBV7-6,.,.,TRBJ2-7,CASSLGGIDHEQYF,TGTGCCAGCAGCTTAGGGGGCATCGACCACGAGCAGTACTTC
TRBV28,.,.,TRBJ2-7,CASSLLAFEQYF,TGTGCCAGCAGCCTACTAGCTTTCGAGCAGTACTTC
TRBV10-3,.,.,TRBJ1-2,CAISELLWARNPSVDYGYTF,TGTGCCATCAGTGAGTTGTTATGGGCAAGGAACCCATCCGTTGACTATGGCTACACCTTC
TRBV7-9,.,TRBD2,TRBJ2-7,CASSSTTSGRNRYEQYF,TGTGCCAGCAGCTCGACGACTAGCGGGAGAAATCGGTACGAGCAGTACTTC
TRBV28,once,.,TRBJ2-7,CASSFPNLLAEQYF,TGTGCCAGCAGTTTCCCCAATCTATTAGCCGAGCAGTACTTC
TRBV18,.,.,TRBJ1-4,CASSPPNPSYATNEKLFF,TGTGCCAGCTCACCTCCTAATCCCAGTTACGCAACTAATGAAAAACTGTTTTTT
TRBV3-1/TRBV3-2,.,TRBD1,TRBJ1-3,CASSPTGARSSGNTIYF,TGTGCCAGCAGCCCGACAGGGGCAAGAAGCTCTGGAAACACCATATATTTT
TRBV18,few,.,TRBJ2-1,CASSDLNEQFF,TGTGCCAGCTCTGATCTCAATGAGCAGTTCTTC
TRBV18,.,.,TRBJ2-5,CASSSQETQYF,TGTGCCAGCTCATCCCAAGAGACCCAGTACTTC
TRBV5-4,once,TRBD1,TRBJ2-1,CASSWRTGLREQFF,TGTGCCAGCAGCTGGCGGACAGGCTTAAGGGAGCAGTTCTTC
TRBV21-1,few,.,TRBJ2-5,CASSKTEYQETQYF,TGTGCCAGCAGCAAAACAGAGTACCAAGAGACCCAGTACTTC
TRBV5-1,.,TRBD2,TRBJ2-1,CASSWTSGRHNEQFF,TGCGCCAGCAGCTGGACTAGCGGGCGCCACAATGAGCAGTTCTTC
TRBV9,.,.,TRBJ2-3,CASSVATGSTDTQYF,TGTGCCAGCAGCGTAGCTACAGGTAGCACAGATACGCAGTATTTT
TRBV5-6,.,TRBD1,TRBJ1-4,CASSFPSGTGEGEKLFF,TGTGCCAGCAGCTTCCCGTCCGGGACAGGGGAGGGTGAAAAACTGTTTTTT
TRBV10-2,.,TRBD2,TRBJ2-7,CVHVGTREVNEQYF,TGCGTTCATGTGGGAACGCGGGAGGTCAACGAGCAGTACTTC
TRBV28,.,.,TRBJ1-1,CASSWDRQLNTEAFF,TGTGCCAGCAGCTGGGACCGACAGCTGAACACTGAAGCTTTCTTT
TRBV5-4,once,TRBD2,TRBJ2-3,CASSLDLAGSTDTQYF,TGTGCCAGCAGCTTGGATCTAGCGGGATCCACAGATACGCAGTATTTT
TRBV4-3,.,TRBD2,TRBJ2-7,CASSQDRGGSSYEQYF,TGCGCCAGCAGCCAAGATCGCGGCGGGAGCTCCTACGAGCAGTACTTC
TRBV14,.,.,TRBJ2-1,CASSQDKGGGIRRYNEQFF,TGTGCCAGCAGCCAAGATAAGGGAGGGGGCATTCGAAGGTACAATGAGCAGTTCTTC
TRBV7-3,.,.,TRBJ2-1,CASSFGTYDEQFF,TGTGCCAGCAGCTTCGGAACTTACGATGAGCAGTTCTTC
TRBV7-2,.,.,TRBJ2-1,CASSLGSSSYNEQFF,TGTGCCAGCAGCTTAGGGAGTAGCTCCTACAATGAGCAGTTCTTC
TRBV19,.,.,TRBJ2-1,CASSNSESSYNEQFF,TGTGCCAGTAGTAACTCGGAAAGCTCCTACAATGAGCAGTTCTTC
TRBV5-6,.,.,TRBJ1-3,CASSFVGGGGNTIYF,TGTGCCAGCAGCTTCGTAGGGGGTGGAGGAAACACCATATATTTT